This section outlines one T cell receptor beta chain sequence together with its context. TCRdb keeps only in-frame clones here, not all; method: immunoSEQ multiplex PCR. The data hold roughly 50,000 clones, with 80% to 90% observed a single time. The source of the sample is a study of blood T cell repertoires in COVID-19. The sequence came from a human donor in a cohort sampled during active COVID-19. Sequenced input: peripheral blood.

The CDR3 spells CASSALTTGGNTIYF. The DNA of the CDR3 is TGTGCCAGCAGCGCGCTAACGACGGGAGGAAACACCATATATTTT. The chain uses TRBV2 and TRBJ1-3; D not resolved. V was cut by 6 bases and J by 4 bases, with 16 bases left in between. The CDR3 has 15 residues. The germline CDR1 and CDR2 sequences are SNHLY and FYNNEI.